One sample yielded the 21 T cell receptor beta chains listed below, sequenced in a study of OX40 agonist ivuxolimab in advanced cancers. Only in-frame clones appear in the TCRdb table, and some are missing; sequencing was by immunoSEQ multiplex PCR. The data contain approximately 58,000 clones, 88% of them singletons. Sequencing used CD4+ or CD8+ T cells sorted from blood, obtained in a trial of the OX40 agonist ivuxolimab. The receptor set was obtained from an adult with an advanced solid tumor such as melanoma, head and neck, liver or kidney cancer.

The chain employs TRBV19 and TRBJ2-7; no clear D gene. CDR1 is LNHDA, CDR2 SQIVND, per germline (reference sequence). The CDR3 sequence is 16 residues long. Trimming removed 2 bases from V and 7 bases from J, with 21 bases in between. The CDR3 loop is CASSIQTIDGEAEQYF. Written as DNA, the CDR3 is TGTGCCAGTAGTATACAAACGATAGACGGCGAGGCGGAGCAGTACTTC.

This chain joins TRBV28 and TRBJ1-4; 8 bases map to TRBD1. This CDR3 has 15 residues. The germline gives CDR1 MDHEN, CDR2 SYDVKM. V lost 6 bases, J lost 8 bases, and 11 bases stayed unmatched. The CDR3 loop is CASSSRGQGQEKLFF. CDR3 DNA sequence: TGTGCCAGCAGCTCCCGCGGACAGGGCCAAGAAAAACTGTTTTTT.

The chain uses TRBV19 and TRBJ2-3; 9 bases line up with TRBD2. With V trimmed by 3 bases and J by 1 base, 8 bases remained unmatched. Germline-derived CDR1 and CDR2 are LNHDA and SQIVND (reference sequence). This CDR3 comprises 17 residues. As DNA, the CDR3 is TGTGCCAGTAGTATCCCCGTGATAGCGGGAGGCACAGATACGCAGTATTTT. This encodes CASSIPVIAGGTDTQYF. Complete variable domain (other parts from reference TRBV19 and TRBJ2-3): DGGITQSPKYLFRKEGQNVTLSCEQNLNHDAMYWYRQDPGQGLRLIYYSQIVNDFQKGDIAEGYSVSREKKESFPLTVTSAQKNPTAFYLCASSIPVIAGGTDTQYFGPGTRLTVL.

The V call is TRBV19, the J call TRBJ2-5, with D perhaps assigned TRBD1 or TRBD2 (5 bases each). This CDR3 contains 14 residues. V was cut by 2 bases and J by 5 bases, with 12 bases left in between. Germline V gene sequence: CDR1 LNHDA, CDR2 SQIVND (reference sequence). CDR3 in amino acids: CASSINTWGETQYF. The CDR3 coding sequence is TGTGCCAGTAGTATAAACACCTGGGGGGAGACCCAGTACTTC.

The chain has TRBV29-1 and TRBJ2-1; TRBD1 aligns across 8 bases. Germline V gene data show CDR1 as SQVTM and CDR2 as ANQGSEA. V shed 7 bases and J 6 bases; nucleotides not matched to a gene: 11. The CDR3 has 14 amino acids. The chain's CDR3 is CSARSWTGFNEQFF. CDR3 sequence (DNA): TGCAGCGCAAGGTCCTGGACAGGGTTCAATGAGCAGTTCTTC.

The J gene is TRBJ2-7, the V gene TRBV7-9, with D possibly TRBD2 on 6 matching bases. This CDR3 comprises 12 residues. The germline gives CDR1 SEHNR, CDR2 FQNEAQ (reference sequence). V lost 4 bases to trimming and J lost 7 bases, with 11 bases between them. The CDR3 sequence: CASSYSGDEQYF. CDR3 in DNA: TGTGCCAGCAGCTATTCGGGGGATGAGCAGTACTTC.

This clone was observed once. The chain links TRBV19 to TRBJ2-1, with 8 bases matching TRBD2. The CDR3 is made up of 14 amino acids. Germline CDR1 and CDR2: LNHDA and SQIVND (reference sequence). V lost 5 bases and J lost 10; bases outside the gene matches: 10. CDR3 sequence: CASSLRAGDSEQFF. The CDR3 nucleotides read TGTGCCAGTAGTTTGCGAGCGGGAGACAGCGAGCAGTTCTTC.

The gene calls are TRBV6-5 and TRBJ2-1; D unclear. V lost 6 bases and J 7 bases, leaving 13 bases between the germline ends. CDR3 length: 13 residues. Germline V CDR1 and CDR2: MNHEY, SVGAGI. In DNA, the CDR3 is TGTGCCAGCAGCCGACAAATGGGGAATGAGCAGTTCTTC. This gives the protein CASSRQMGNEQFF.

The J gene is TRBJ1-3, the V gene TRBV10-1; the D is unclear. V was clipped by 3 bases and J by 0 bases, with 9 bases between them. CDR1 and CDR2 from the germline V gene are WNHNN and SYGVQD (reference sequence). CDR3 size: 15 residues. In DNA form, the CDR3 reads TGCGCCAGCAGTGACAAAGAGATCTCTGGAAACACCATATATTTT. Translation: CASSDKEISGNTIYF.

V gene TRBV7-8 combines with J gene TRBJ1-2; 7 bases match TRBD1. The V gene's germline CDR1 is SGHVS and CDR2 FQNEAQ. The ends lost 5 bases at V and 8 bases at J; junction bases unmatched: 17. CDR3 length: 16 amino acids. CDR3: CASSPQGQLGPVGYTF. CDR3 coding DNA: TGTGCCAGCAGCCCCCAGGGACAGTTGGGTCCGGTGGGCTACACCTTC.

The rearrangement uses TRBV6-5 and TRBJ2-1; 7 nucleotides line up with TRBD1. The CDR3 totals 15 residues. The germline V gene has CDR1 MNHEY and CDR2 SVGAGI. V gave up 7 bases and J gave up 10 bases; unmatched junction bases: 16. The CDR3 region has the DNA TGTGCCAGCAAAATCTCCGGGACAGCCCTGCTGGAGCAGTTCTTC. It encodes CASKISGTALLEQFF.

This clone has a handful of counts. This sequence joins TRBV6-6 and TRBJ2-5, with a tentative D call TRBD2 (5 bases). V lost 6 bases and J lost 3, with 5 bases in between. In germline, CDR1 is MNHNY, CDR2 SVGAGI (reference sequence). The CDR3 spans 11 residues. CDR3 in DNA: TGTGCCAGCAGGAGGGAAGAGACCCAGTACTTC. Its protein is CASRREETQYF.

This clone appeared once. The rearrangement joins TRBV2 to TRBJ2-5, with D hard to call. Germline CDR1 is SNHLY and CDR2 is FYNNEI. V was cut by 3 bases and J by 5 bases, with 10 bases left in between. The CDR3 spans 13 residues. The CDR3 DNA sequence: TGTGCCAGCAGTGATCTGGCCAGGGAGACCCAGTACTTC. Amino acid sequence: CASSDLARETQYF.

This rearrangement joins TRBV7-9 to TRBJ1-4, with D possibly TRBD1 on 6 matching bases. Germline CDR1 reads SEHNR; CDR2 reads FQNEAQ (reference sequence). V lost 2 bases to trimming and J lost 3 bases, with 10 bases between them. CDR3 size: 15 residues. The CDR3 here is CASSLTGQSNEKLFF. CDR3 sequence (DNA): TGTGCCAGCAGCTTAACAGGACAGTCTAATGAAAAACTGTTTTTT. Combining the CDR3 with reference TRBV7-9 and TRBJ1-4 gives the whole variable domain DTGVSQNPRHKITKRGQNVTFRCDPISEHNRLYWYRQTLGQGPEFLTYFQNEAQLEKSRLLSDRFSAERPKGSFSTLEIQRTEQGDSAMYLCASSLTGQSNEKLFFGSGTQLSVL.

The genes are TRBV6-6 and TRBJ1-1; tentatively, D is TRBD1 (6 bases). Trimming pared 3 bases from V and 4 bases from J, leaving 9 bases between. Germline V lookup: CDR1 MNHNY, CDR2 SVGAGI (reference sequence). The CDR3 is 13 residues long. The CDR3 DNA follows: TGTGCCAGCAGTTATGGCAGGGGCACTGAAGCTTTCTTT. Translation gives CASSYGRGTEAFF.

The V and J genes are TRBV19 and TRBJ2-3; the match to TRBD1 covers 9 bases. Per germline, CDR1 LNHDA and CDR2 SQIVND (reference sequence). Trimming cost V 4 bases and J 4 bases; bases outside gene matches: 6. This CDR3 has 15 residues. The CDR3 loop reads CASSNSWTGADTQYF. CDR3 DNA sequence: TGTGCCAGTAGTAATAGCTGGACAGGGGCAGATACGCAGTATTTT.

The chain couples TRBV19 to TRBJ1-1; weak D call: TRBD1 (5 bases). The germline V gene has CDR1 LNHDA and CDR2 SQIVND (reference sequence). V was pared by 5 bases and J by 7 bases, with 14 bases between. The CDR3 runs 13 residues. CDR3 loop: CASSPPGTGEAFF. Here the CDR3 DNA reads TGTGCCAGTAGTCCCCCCGGGACGGGTGAAGCTTTCTTT.

The rearrangement links TRBV9 to TRBJ2-7, with D tentatively TRBD2 (6 bases). The CDR3 length is 15 residues. Per the germline V gene, CDR1 is SGDLS and CDR2 is YYNGEE. V was clipped by 0 bases and J by 4 bases, with 14 bases between them. The CDR3 protein is CASSVAGDSGYEQYF. CDR3 nucleotides: TGTGCCAGCAGCGTAGCGGGTGACAGCGGGTACGAGCAGTACTTC.

This chain links TRBV18 with TRBJ2-5, with 8 positions matching TRBD1. Looked up from germline, CDR1 is KGHSH and CDR2 is LQKENI. The length of the CDR3 is 15 residues. With 2 bases clipped from V and 4 bases from J, the junction kept 6 bases outside the gene matches. CDR3 loop: CASSPRQGALETQYF. For the CDR3, the DNA is TGTGCCAGCTCACCAAGGCAGGGGGCTTTAGAGACCCAGTACTTC. Full variable domain (outside the CDR3, taken from reference TRBV18 and TRBJ2-5): NAGVMQNPRHLVRRRGQEARLRCSPMKGHSHVYWYRQLPEEGLKFMVYLQKENIIDESGMPKERFSAEFPKEGPSILRIQQVVRGDSAAYFCASSPRQGALETQYFGPGTRLLVL.

The chain employs TRBV5-6 and TRBJ2-3; D gene ambiguous. CDR1 is SGHDT, CDR2 YYEEEE, per germline. The CDR3 runs to 13 residues. V was trimmed by 1 base and J by 0 bases, leaving 3 bases between them. The CDR3 sequence is CASSLYSTDTQYF. CDR3 coding DNA: TGTGCCAGCAGCTTGTATAGCACAGATACGCAGTATTTT. The variable domain in full, with the rest retrieved from reference TRBV5-6 and TRBJ2-3, is DAGVTQSPTHLIKTRGQQVTLRCSPKSGHDTVSWYQQALGQGPQFIFQYYEEEERQRGNFPDRFSGHQFPNYSSELNVNALLLGDSALYLCASSLYSTDTQYFGPGTRLTVL.

This sequence joins TRBV7-2 and TRBJ2-2; the match to TRBD2 covers 7 bases. This CDR3 is 16 amino acids long. Germline V gene sequence: CDR1 SGHTA, CDR2 FQGNSA. V gave up 1 base and J gave up 1 base; unmatched junction bases: 3. The CDR3 coding sequence is TGTGCCAGCAGCTTAGGGCTAGCGGAGAACACCGGGGAGCTGTTTTTT. Amino acid sequence: CASSLGLAENTGELFF.